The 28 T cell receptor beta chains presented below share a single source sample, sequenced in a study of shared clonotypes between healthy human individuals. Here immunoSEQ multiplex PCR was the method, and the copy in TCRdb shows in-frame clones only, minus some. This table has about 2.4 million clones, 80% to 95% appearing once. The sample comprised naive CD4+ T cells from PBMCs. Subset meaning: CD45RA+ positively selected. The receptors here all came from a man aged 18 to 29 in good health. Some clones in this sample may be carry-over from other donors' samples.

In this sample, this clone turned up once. The CDR3 nucleotides are TGTGCCAGCAGCCCCCGACAGAATAGGGGCTACGAGCAGTACTTC. Encoded protein: CASSPRQNRGYEQYF. V gene TRBV14 combines with J gene TRBJ2-7; D possibly corresponds to TRBD1 (5 bases). Per the germline V gene, CDR1 is SGHDN and CDR2 is FVKESK. The CDR3 contains 15 residues. V lost 4 bases and J 3 bases, leaving 16 bases between the germline ends.

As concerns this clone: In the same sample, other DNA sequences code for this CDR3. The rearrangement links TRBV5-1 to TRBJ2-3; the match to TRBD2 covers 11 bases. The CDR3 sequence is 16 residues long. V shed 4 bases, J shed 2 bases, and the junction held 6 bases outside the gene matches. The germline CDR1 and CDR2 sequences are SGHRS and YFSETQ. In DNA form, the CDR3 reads TGCGCCAGCAGCCCCGGACTAGCGGGCTCCACAGATACGCAGTATTTT. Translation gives CASSPGLAGSTDTQYF. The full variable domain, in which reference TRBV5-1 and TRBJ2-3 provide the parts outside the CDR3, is KAGVTQTPRYLIKTRGQQVTLSCSPISGHRSVSWYQQTPGQGLQFLFEYFSETQRNKGNFPGRFSGRQFSNSRSEMNVSTLELGDSALYLCASSPGLAGSTDTQYFGPGTRLTVL.

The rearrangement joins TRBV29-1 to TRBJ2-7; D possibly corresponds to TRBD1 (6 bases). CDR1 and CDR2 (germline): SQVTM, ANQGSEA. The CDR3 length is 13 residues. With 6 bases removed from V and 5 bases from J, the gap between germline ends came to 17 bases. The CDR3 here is CSVAKEGGHEQYF. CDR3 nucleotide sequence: TGCAGCGTAGCCAAGGAAGGGGGTCACGAGCAGTACTTC.

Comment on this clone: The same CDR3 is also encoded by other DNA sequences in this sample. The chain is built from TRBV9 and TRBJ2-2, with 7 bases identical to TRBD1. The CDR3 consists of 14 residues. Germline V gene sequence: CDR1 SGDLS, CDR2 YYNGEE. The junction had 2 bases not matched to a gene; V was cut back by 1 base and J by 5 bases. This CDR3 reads CASSVTGVTGELFF. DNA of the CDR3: TGTGCCAGCAGCGTAACAGGGGTAACCGGGGAGCTGTTTTTT.

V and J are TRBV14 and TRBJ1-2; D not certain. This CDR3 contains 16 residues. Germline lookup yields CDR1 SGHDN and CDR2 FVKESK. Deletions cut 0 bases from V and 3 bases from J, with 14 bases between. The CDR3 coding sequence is TGTGCCAGCAGCCAAGATTGGCCCTTTTGGGACTATGGCTACACCTTC. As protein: CASSQDWPFWDYGYTF.

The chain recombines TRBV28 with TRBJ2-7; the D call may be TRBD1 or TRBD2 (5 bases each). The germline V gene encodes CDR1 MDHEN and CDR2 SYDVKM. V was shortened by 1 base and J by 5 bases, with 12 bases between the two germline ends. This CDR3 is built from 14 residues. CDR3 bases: TGTGCCAGCAGTTTATCTTATCGGGGCGACGAGCAGTACTTC. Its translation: CASSLSYRGDEQYF.

CDR3 residues: CASSRSGMNEQFF. The CDR3 coding sequence is TGTGCCAGTAGTAGGTCGGGAATGAATGAGCAGTTCTTC. The chain combines TRBV19 with TRBJ2-1; possibly TRBD2 for D (5 bases). CDR3 length equals 13 residues. Trimming cost V 4 bases and J 7 bases, with 11 bases left between them. CDR1 is LNHDA and CDR2 is SQIVND in the germline V gene (reference sequence).

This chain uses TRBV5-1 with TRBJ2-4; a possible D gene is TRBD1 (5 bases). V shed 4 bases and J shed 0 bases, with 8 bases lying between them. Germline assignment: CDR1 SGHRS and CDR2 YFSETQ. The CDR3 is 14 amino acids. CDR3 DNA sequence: TGCGCCAGCAGCGTGACAGTAGCCAAAAACATTCAGTACTTC. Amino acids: CASSVTVAKNIQYF. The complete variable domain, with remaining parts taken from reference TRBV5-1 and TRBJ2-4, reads KAGVTQTPRYLIKTRGQQVTLSCSPISGHRSVSWYQQTPGQGLQFLFEYFSETQRNKGNFPGRFSGRQFSNSRSEMNVSTLELGDSALYLCASSVTVAKNIQYFGAGTRLSVL.

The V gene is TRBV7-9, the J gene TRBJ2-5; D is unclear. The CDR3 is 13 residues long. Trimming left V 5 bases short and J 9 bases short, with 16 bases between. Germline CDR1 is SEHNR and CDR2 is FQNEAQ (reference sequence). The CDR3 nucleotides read TGTGCCAGCAGCCCGAGTCCCGGTGGGGCCCAGTACTTC. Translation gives CASSPSPGGAQYF.

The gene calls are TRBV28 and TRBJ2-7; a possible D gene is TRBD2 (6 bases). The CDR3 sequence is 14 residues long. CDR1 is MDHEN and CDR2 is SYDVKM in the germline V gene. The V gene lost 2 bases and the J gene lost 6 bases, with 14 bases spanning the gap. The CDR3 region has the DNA TGTGCCAGCAGTTTAGGAGGGAGCGGAGGCGAGCAGTACTTC. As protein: CASSLGGSGGEQYF.

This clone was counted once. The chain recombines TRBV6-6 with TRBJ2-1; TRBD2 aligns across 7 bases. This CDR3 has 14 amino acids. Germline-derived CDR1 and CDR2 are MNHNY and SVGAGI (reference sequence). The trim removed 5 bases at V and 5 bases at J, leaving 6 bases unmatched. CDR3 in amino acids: CASSTQGGHNEQFF. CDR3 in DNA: TGTGCCAGCAGTACTCAGGGAGGGCACAATGAGCAGTTCTTC.

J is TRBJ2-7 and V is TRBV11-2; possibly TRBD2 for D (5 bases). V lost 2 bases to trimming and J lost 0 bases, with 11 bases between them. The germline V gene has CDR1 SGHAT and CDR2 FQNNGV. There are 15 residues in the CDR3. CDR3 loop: CASSLYSGYSYEQYF. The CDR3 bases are TGTGCCAGCAGCTTATACTCGGGGTACTCCTACGAGCAGTACTTC.

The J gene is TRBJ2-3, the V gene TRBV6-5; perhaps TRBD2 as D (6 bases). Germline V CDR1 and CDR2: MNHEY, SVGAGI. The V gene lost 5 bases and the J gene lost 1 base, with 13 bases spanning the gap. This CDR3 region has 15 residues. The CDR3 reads CASSPGGPRTDTQYF. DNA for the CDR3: TGTGCCAGCAGTCCCGGAGGGCCCCGCACAGATACGCAGTATTTT.

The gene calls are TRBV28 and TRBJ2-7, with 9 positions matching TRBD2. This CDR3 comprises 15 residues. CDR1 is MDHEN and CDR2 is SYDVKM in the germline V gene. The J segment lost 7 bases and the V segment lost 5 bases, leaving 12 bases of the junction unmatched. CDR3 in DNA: TGTGCCAGCAGTCTAGGGACTAGCACCCTTCGTGAGCAGTACTTC. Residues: CASSLGTSTLREQYF.

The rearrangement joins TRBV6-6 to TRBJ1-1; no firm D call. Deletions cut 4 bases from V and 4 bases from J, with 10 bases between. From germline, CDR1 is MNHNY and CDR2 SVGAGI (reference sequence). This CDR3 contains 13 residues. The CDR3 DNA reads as TGTGCCAGCAGTTTGGAGGTAGGCACTGAAGCTTTCTTT. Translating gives CASSLEVGTEAFF.

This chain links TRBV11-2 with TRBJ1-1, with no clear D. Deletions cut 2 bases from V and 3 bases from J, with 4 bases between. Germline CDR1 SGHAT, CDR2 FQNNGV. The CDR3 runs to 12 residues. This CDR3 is CASSLTYTEAFF. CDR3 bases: TGTGCCAGCAGCTTAACCTACACTGAAGCTTTCTTT.

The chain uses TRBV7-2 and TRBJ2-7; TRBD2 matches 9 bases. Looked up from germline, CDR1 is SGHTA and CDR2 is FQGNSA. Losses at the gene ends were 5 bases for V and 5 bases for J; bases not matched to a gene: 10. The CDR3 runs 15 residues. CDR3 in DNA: TGTGCCAGCAGCATTCAAAGCGGGAGGCTCGACGAGCAGTACTTC. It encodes CASSIQSGRLDEQYF.

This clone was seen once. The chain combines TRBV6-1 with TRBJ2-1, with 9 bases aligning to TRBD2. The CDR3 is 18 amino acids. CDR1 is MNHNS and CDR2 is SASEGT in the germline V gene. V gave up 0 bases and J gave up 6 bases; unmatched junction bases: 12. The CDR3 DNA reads TGTGCCAGCAGTGAAGCGCTTCGTAGCGGGAGAATCCGCAATGAGCAGTTCTTC. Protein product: CASSEALRSGRIRNEQFF.

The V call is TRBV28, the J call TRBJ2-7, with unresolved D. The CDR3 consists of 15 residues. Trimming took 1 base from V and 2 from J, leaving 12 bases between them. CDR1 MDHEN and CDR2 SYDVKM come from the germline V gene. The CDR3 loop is CASSLFRTLTYEQYF. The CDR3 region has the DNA TGTGCCAGCAGTTTATTTCGGACCCTAACCTACGAGCAGTACTTC.

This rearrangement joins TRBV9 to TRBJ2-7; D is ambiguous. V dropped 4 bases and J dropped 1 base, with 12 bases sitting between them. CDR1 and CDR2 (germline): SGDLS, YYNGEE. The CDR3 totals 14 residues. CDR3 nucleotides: TGTGCCAGCAGCCCGGATCCCACGTCCTACGAGCAGTACTTC. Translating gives CASSPDPTSYEQYF.

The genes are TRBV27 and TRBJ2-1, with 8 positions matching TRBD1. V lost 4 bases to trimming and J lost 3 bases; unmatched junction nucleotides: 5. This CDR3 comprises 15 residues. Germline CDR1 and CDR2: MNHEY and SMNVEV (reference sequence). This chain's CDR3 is CASSSPGTGYNEQFF. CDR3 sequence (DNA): TGTGCCAGCAGTTCCCCCGGGACAGGCTACAATGAGCAGTTCTTC.

The CDR3 DNA reads as TGCGCCAGCAGCTTGGCAGGGACAGTTTCTTTGGGCACCGGGGAGCTGTTTTTT. Amino acid sequence: CASSLAGTVSLGTGELFF. This chain uses TRBV5-1 with TRBJ2-2; 7 bases align to TRBD1. Unmatched junction bases numbered 12, after V lost 0 bases and J lost 4 bases. The CDR3 covers 18 residues. CDR1 is SGHRS, CDR2 YFSETQ, per germline.

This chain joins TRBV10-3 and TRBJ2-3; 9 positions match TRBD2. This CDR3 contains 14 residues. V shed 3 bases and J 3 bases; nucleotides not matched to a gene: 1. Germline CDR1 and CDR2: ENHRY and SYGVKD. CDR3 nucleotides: TGTGCCATCAGTGACGCGGGGGGGACAGATACGCAGTATTTT. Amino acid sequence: CAISDAGGTDTQYF.

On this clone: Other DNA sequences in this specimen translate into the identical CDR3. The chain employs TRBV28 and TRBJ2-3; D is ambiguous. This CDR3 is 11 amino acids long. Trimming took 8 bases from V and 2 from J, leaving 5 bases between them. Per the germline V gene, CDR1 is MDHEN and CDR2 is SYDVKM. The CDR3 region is CASRYTDTQYF. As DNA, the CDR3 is TGTGCCAGCCGGTACACAGATACGCAGTATTTT.

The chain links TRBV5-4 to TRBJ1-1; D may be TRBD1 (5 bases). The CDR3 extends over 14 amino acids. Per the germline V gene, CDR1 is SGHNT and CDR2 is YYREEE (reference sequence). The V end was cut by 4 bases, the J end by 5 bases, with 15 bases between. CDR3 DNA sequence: TGTGCCAGCAGCCGGGACGCGGGGGGGACTGAAGCTTTCTTT. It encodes CASSRDAGGTEAFF. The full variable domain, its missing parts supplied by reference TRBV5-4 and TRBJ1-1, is ETGVTQSPTHLIKTRGQQVTLRCSSQSGHNTVSWYQQALGQGPQFIFQYYREEENGRGNFPPRFSGLQFPNYSSELNVNALELDDSALYLCASSRDAGGTEAFFGQGTRLTVV.

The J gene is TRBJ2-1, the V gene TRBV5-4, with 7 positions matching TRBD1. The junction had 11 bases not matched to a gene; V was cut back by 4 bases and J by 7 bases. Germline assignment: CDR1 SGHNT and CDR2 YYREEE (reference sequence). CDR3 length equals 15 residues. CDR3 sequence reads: CASSAGTAFFNEQFF. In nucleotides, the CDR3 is TGTGCCAGCAGCGCCGGGACAGCCTTTTTTAATGAGCAGTTCTTC. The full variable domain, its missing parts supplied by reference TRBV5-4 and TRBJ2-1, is ETGVTQSPTHLIKTRGQQVTLRCSSQSGHNTVSWYQQALGQGPQFIFQYYREEENGRGNFPPRFSGLQFPNYSSELNVNALELDDSALYLCASSAGTAFFNEQFFGPGTRLTVL.

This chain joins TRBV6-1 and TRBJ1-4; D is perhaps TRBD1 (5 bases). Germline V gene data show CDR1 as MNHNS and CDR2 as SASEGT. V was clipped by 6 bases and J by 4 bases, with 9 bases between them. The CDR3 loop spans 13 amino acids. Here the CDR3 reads CASRGGINEKLFF. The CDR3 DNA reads TGTGCCAGCAGGGGGGGTATTAATGAAAAACTGTTTTTT.

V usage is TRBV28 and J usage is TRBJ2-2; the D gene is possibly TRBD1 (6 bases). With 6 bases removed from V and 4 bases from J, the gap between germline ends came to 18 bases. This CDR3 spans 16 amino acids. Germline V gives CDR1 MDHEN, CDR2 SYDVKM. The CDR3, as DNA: TGTGCCAGCAGCATGAGGACAGCACCGCTCACCGGGGAGCTGTTTTTT. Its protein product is CASSMRTAPLTGELFF. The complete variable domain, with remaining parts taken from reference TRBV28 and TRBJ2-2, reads DVKVTQSSRYLVKRTGEKVFLECVQDMDHENMFWYRQDPGLGLRLIYFSYDVKMKEKGDIPEGYSVSREKKERFSLILESASTNQTSMYLCASSMRTAPLTGELFFGEGSRLTVL.